These 13 T cell receptor beta chains originate from one sample sequenced in a study of T cell repertoires in cytomegalovirus infection. TCRdb called the reads again in MiXCR, with one record for every CDR3 protein. This table holds approximately 170,000 distinct CDR3 sequences, approximately 15% found once. Material for sequencing was PBMCs. The receptors were gathered from a human donor in good health (CMV status not recorded). Some clones in this sample may be carry-over from other donors' samples.

This clonotype was counted at least ten times. V gene TRBV12-3 or TRBV12-4 combines with J gene TRBJ2-7; possible D gene TRBD2, 5 bases. CDR3 length: 15 residues. The V and J ends lost 5 bases and 5 bases respectively, with 19 bases between them. This CDR3 is CASSPTGPGNHEQYF. The CDR3 DNA sequence: TGTGCCAGCAGTCCCACCGGGCCCGGGAACCACGAGCAGTACTTC.

This clonotype was picked up many times. The gene calls are TRBV6-2 or TRBV6-3 and TRBJ2-3, with D possibly TRBD1 on 6 matching bases. CDR1 and CDR2 from the germline V gene are MNHEY and SVGEGT. Between the trimmed V and J ends, which lost 7 bases and 4 bases, there was a span of 24 bases. The length of the CDR3 is 17 residues. The CDR3 DNA reads as TGTGCCAGCACACAAATTCCAAGACAGGACCCAGCAGATACGCAGTATTTT. Protein sequence: CASTQIPRQDPADTQYF.

V and J are TRBV18 and TRBJ2-3; TRBD1 agrees at 7 bases. J lost 2 bases, V lost 5 bases, and 4 bases had no gene match. Looked up from germline, CDR1 is KGHSH and CDR2 is LQKENI. This CDR3 contains 14 residues. The DNA of the CDR3 is TGTGCCAGCTCATCGGGACAGAACACAGATACGCAGTATTTT. Translated: CASSSGQNTDTQYF. The complete variable domain, with remaining parts taken from reference TRBV18 and TRBJ2-3, reads NAGVMQNPRHLVRRRGQEARLRCSPMKGHSHVYWYRQLPEEGLKFMVYLQKENIIDESGMPKERFSAEFPKEGPSILRIQQVVRGDSAAYFCASSSGQNTDTQYFGPGTRLTVL.

This clonotype was recorded at least ten times. The V call is TRBV11-3, the J call TRBJ2-3; D is possibly TRBD1 (6 bases). Looked up from germline, CDR1 is SGHNT and CDR2 is YENEEA. Trimming removed 1 base from V and 0 bases from J, with 11 bases in between. CDR3 size: 16 residues. The chain's CDR3 is CASSLGPGVSTDTQYF. CDR3 sequence (DNA): TGTGCCAGCAGCTTAGGGCCAGGGGTGAGCACAGATACGCAGTATTTT.

This clonotype occurred a few times. The V gene is TRBV12-5, the J gene TRBJ2-7; D remains unclear. Germline V gives CDR1 LGHNT, CDR2 FRNRAP. V dropped 7 bases and J dropped 5 bases, with 6 bases sitting between them. The CDR3 is made up of 10 amino acids. The CDR3 bases are TGTGCTAGTGTGGGCCACGAGCAGTACTTC. As protein: CASVGHEQYF. Filled out from reference TRBV12-5 and TRBJ2-7, the complete variable domain reads DARVTQTPRHKVTEMGQEVTMRCQPILGHNTVFWYRQTMMQGLELLAYFRNRAPLDDSGMPKDRFSAEMPDATLATLKIQPSEPRDSAVYFCASVGHEQYFGPGTRLTVT.

The chain employs TRBV20-1 and TRBJ2-3; 7 bases fit TRBD1. The CDR3 covers 17 residues. Trimming took 8 bases from V and 0 from J; bases not matched to a gene: 17. Germline V lookup: CDR1 DFQATT, CDR2 SNEGSKA (reference sequence). The DNA of the CDR3 is TGCAGTACAGGGGCGAGGGGGAGCGTCACTAGCACAGATACGCAGTATTTT. This codes for CSTGARGSVTSTDTQYF.

This clonotype was recorded many times. The chain recombines TRBV7-9 with TRBJ2-5; TRBD2 matches 9 bases. J gave up 5 bases and V 2 bases, and 9 bases lay outside the gene matches. Germline assignment: CDR1 SEHNR and CDR2 FQNEAQ (reference sequence). This CDR3 region has 16 residues. The CDR3 loop reads CASSLKAGGPGETQYF. DNA of the CDR3: TGTGCCAGCAGCTTAAAGGCGGGAGGGCCGGGGGAGACCCAGTACTTC. The full variable domain, rest sourced from reference TRBV7-9 and TRBJ2-5, is DTGVSQNPRHKITKRGQNVTFRCDPISEHNRLYWYRQTLGQGPEFLTYFQNEAQLEKSRLLSDRFSAERPKGSFSTLEIQRTEQGDSAMYLCASSLKAGGPGETQYFGPGTRLLVL.

This clonotype was observed a few times. The chain recombines TRBV7-9 with TRBJ1-1; the D is unclear. Germline loops: CDR1 SEHNR, CDR2 FQNEAQ (reference sequence). This CDR3 is 15 amino acids long. The V end lost 3 bases, the J end lost 5 bases, and 16 bases lay between the germline ends. The CDR3 region has the DNA TGTGCCAGCAGCTTGGGCGAAGTTGAGGGAACTGAAGCTTTCTTT. Protein product: CASSLGEVEGTEAFF.

The rearrangement joins TRBV10-3 to TRBJ1-3; the D is unclear. The CDR3 is made up of 17 amino acids. Germline V CDR1 and CDR2: ENHRY, SYGVKD. Trimming removed 3 bases from V and 0 bases from J, with 15 bases in between. This CDR3 is CAISDQLKSGSGNTIYF. The CDR3 DNA reads as TGTGCCATCAGTGATCAGTTGAAGTCCGGCTCTGGAAACACCATATATTTT.

This clonotype was observed at least ten times. The CDR3 coding sequence is TGTGCCAGCAGCTTAAGGAGGGACGGGGAGCTGTTTTTT. Protein: CASSLRRDGELFF. The chain joins TRBV7-2 to TRBJ2-2; D is perhaps TRBD2 (6 bases). Germline V CDR1 and CDR2: SGHTA, FQGNSA. V was trimmed by 2 bases and J by 7 bases, leaving 8 bases between them. CDR3 length equals 13 residues.

V gene TRBV20-1 combines with J gene TRBJ2-1, with 12 bases matching TRBD2. J lost 3 bases, V lost 0 bases, and 9 bases had no gene match. CDR1 is DFQATT, CDR2 SNEGSKA, per germline (reference sequence). There are 18 residues in the CDR3. CDR3 bases: TGCAGTGCTAGAGATCGGACTAGCGGGATCCATCTCTACAATGAGCAGTTCTTC. Translated: CSARDRTSGIHLYNEQFF.

The chain combines TRBV28 with TRBJ1-2; possibly TRBD1 for D (5 bases). The CDR3 length is 17 residues. Germline V gene sequence: CDR1 MDHEN, CDR2 SYDVKM. Trimming pared 3 bases from V and 3 bases from J, leaving 20 bases between. DNA for the CDR3: TGTGCCAGCAGTTTGCGGGGGGTCCGGGGAGCGCACTATGGCTACACCTTC. Protein: CASSLRGVRGAHYGYTF.

This clonotype occurred a few times. The V gene is TRBV18, the J gene TRBJ2-7; tentatively, D is TRBD1 (5 bases). Trimming took 2 bases from V and 5 from J, leaving 10 bases between them. Germline assignment: CDR1 KGHSH and CDR2 LQKENI. The CDR3 has 13 residues. DNA for the CDR3: TGTGCCAGCTCACCAAGCACAGGCAACGAGCAGTACTTC. It encodes CASSPSTGNEQYF.